The next 2 T cell receptor beta chains were all read from a single sample in a study of OX40 agonist ivuxolimab in advanced cancers. Here immunoSEQ multiplex PCR was the method, and the copy in TCRdb shows in-frame clones only, minus some. This sample has around 62,000 clones, with 80% to 90% found just once. The source was CD4+ or CD8+ T cells sorted from blood, collected in a trial of the OX40 agonist ivuxolimab. The source is an adult with an advanced solid tumor such as melanoma, head and neck, liver or kidney cancer.

The chain carries TRBV6-5 and TRBJ1-3; TRBD1 aligns across 7 bases. The germline V gene has CDR1 MNHEY and CDR2 SVGAGI. V trimming: 2 bases; J trimming: 5 bases; junction bases outside the gene matches: 9. The CDR3 is 16 amino acids. CDR3 sequence: CASSYTLGGARNTIYF. The CDR3 region has the DNA TGTGCCAGCAGTTACACATTAGGGGGCGCCCGAAACACCATATATTTT.

This sequence joins TRBV18 and TRBJ1-1; the match to TRBD1 covers 7 bases. Germline values: CDR1 KGHSH, CDR2 LQKENI. V shed 6 bases and J 6 bases; nucleotides not matched to a gene: 16. The CDR3 is 16 amino acids. CDR3 sequence reads: CASSLDAKGAWAEAFF. As DNA, the CDR3 is TGTGCCAGCTCCCTGGACGCCAAGGGGGCGTGGGCTGAAGCTTTCTTT. The whole variable domain, remainder taken from reference TRBV18 and TRBJ1-1, is NAGVMQNPRHLVRRRGQEARLRCSPMKGHSHVYWYRQLPEEGLKFMVYLQKENIIDESGMPKERFSAEFPKEGPSILRIQQVVRGDSAAYFCASSLDAKGAWAEAFFGQGTRLTVV.